This T cell receptor (beta chain) appears in the sequencing data of a study of CD8+ T cells in alopecia areata. Study-level information: C3H/HeJ donors aged about 6-12 months with spontaneous alopecia supplied skin grafted onto roughly 6-10-week-old female C3H/HeJ mice. Study findings and constraints: Normal skin's resident alphabeta T cells are sequenced alongside lesional scalp T cells. Alopecia totalis/universalis scalp especially showed more expanded CD8+ clones than normal scalp.

This CDR3 comprises 15 residues. V gave up 0 bases and J gave up 1 base, with 11 bases separating them. The germline CDR1 and CDR2 sequences are NNHDY and SYVADS. cDNA prepared by RNA extraction and subsequent reverse transcription served as the template for sequencing. The assay was immunoSEQ multiplex PCR, and TCRdb's table has in-frame clones only and misses some. The data list over 100,000 clones, none observed once; around 20% falls to the top ten. The sample holds many counts of this clone. The antigen remains unidentified. Gene names refer to mouse genes. The read ends 4 residues shy of where the CDR3 ends; the end is completed using the germline J gene.

This receptor was taken from a C3H/HeJ mouse with alopecia areata. This mouse strain has H2-k as its MHC haplotype. The chain carries TRBV13-3 and TRBJ2-7, with D perhaps TRBD1 (6 bases). Specimen: lesional skin. CDR3 residues: CASSDAEGHSYEQYF. CDR3 DNA, as far as it was read: TGTGCCAGCAGTGATGCAGAGGGACATTCCTAT.